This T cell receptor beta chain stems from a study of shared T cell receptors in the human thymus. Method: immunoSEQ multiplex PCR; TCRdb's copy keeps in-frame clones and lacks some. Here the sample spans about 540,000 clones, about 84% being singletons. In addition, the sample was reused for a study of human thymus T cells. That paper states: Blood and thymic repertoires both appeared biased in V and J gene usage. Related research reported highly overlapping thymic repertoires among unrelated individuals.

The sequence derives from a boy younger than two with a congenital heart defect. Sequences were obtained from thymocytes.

This CDR3 reads CASSLGLAYNEQFF. DNA for the CDR3: TGTGCCAGTAGTCTCGGACTAGCCTACAATGAGCAGTTCTTC. The chain couples TRBV19 to TRBJ2-1; 7 bases match TRBD2. The length of the CDR3 is 14 residues. The germline V gene has CDR1 LNHDA and CDR2 SQIVND (reference sequence). The V and J ends lost 5 bases and 2 bases, in that order; junction bases with no gene match: 3.